These T cell receptor beta chains were read from a single sample in a study of T cell clones after liver transplantation. Libraries were prepared by immunoSEQ multiplex PCR; TCRdb keeps only in-frame clonotypes and omits some of them. The table includes about 120,000 clones, just over 90% detected once. The material was CD4+ T cells from blood, obtained 12 months after liver transplant. Receptor source: a human patient who received a liver transplant. Some T cells may be provided by the graft donor. Both conserved end residues are part of each CDR3. A D gene is named only where the DNA matches it firmly. For some rows the clone size is stated as once, few or many, or as a class when expanded; others skip it.

J	V	D	size	length	DNA	CDR3
TRBJ1-5	TRBV4-2	TRBD1	-	17	TGTGCCAGCAGCCAAGATTTGGGCAGGGGGTTCCATCAGCCCCAGCATTTT	CASSQDLGRGFHQPQHF
TRBJ2-4	TRBV4-3	-	-	14	TGCGCCAGCAGCCAAGATCCAGGGAACTACATTCAGTACTTC	CASSQDPGNYIQYF
TRBJ2-3	TRBV5-4	TRBD2	-	16	TGTGCCAGCAGCTTGGGACTAGCGGGGCGCACAGATACGCAGTATTTT	CASSLGLAGRTDTQYF
TRBJ2-7	TRBV5-1	-	-	14	TGCGCCAGCAGTCCGGGCTCCGGACCCCACGAGCAGTACTTC	CASSPGSGPHEQYF
TRBJ2-1	TRBV5-1	TRBD2	-	15	TGCGCCAGCAGCAACATCCTAGCGGGGACCAATGAGCAGTTCTTC	CASSNILAGTNEQFF
TRBJ1-1	TRBV6-1	TRBD1	-	14	TGTGCCAGCAGACCTGGACAGGGGGGCACTGAAGCTTTCTTT	CASRPGQGGTEAFF
TRBJ1-4	TRBV11-3	-	-	14	TGTGCCAGCAGCTCCCACGAGGCAGGGCGGAGACTGTTTTTT	CASSSHEAGRRLFF
TRBJ2-1	TRBV5-1	-	-	13	TGCGCCAGCAGCTTGGAGCCAGCCAATGAGCAGTTCTTC	CASSLEPANEQFF
TRBJ2-3	TRBV27	-	-	15	TGTGCCAGCAAGGACAGCCGAGGGAGGGCAGATACGCAGTATTTT	CASKDSRGRADTQYF
TRBJ1-1	TRBV5-1	TRBD1	-	17	TGCGCCAGCAGCTTGGAGGGGGGACAGCGCCGGAACACTGAAGCTTTCTTT	CASSLEGGQRRNTEAFF
TRBJ2-1	TRBV6-5	TRBD2	-	16	TGTGCCAGCAGTTTCTCGCCAGGGACTAGAAACAATGAGCAGTTCTTC	CASSFSPGTRNNEQFF
TRBJ1-5	TRBV2	-	medium-sized	13	TGTGCCAGCAGTATGTGGGCGAATCAGCCCCAGCATTTT	CASSMWANQPQHF
TRBJ2-7	TRBV2	-	-	15	TGTGCCAGCAGTGGGATCACAGGGCCCTCCTACGAGCAGTACTTC	CASSGITGPSYEQYF
TRBJ1-1	TRBV28	TRBD1	-	15	TGTGCCAGCAGTTTATGGCGACAGGGGATCACTGAAGCTTTCTTT	CASSLWRQGITEAFF
TRBJ1-2	TRBV2	-	-	11	TGTGCCAGCAGTGCCCTACTCCTCTACACCTTC	CASSALLLYTF
TRBJ1-1	TRBV6-1	-	-	13	TGTGCCAGCAGTGACAGGGAGAACACTGAAGCTTTCTTT	CASSDRENTEAFF
TRBJ1-2	TRBV2	TRBD1	-	13	TGTGCCAGCAGGTTGGGACAGGGTGACGGCTACACCTTC	CASRLGQGDGYTF
TRBJ2-2	TRBV11-1	TRBD2	-	17	TGTGCCAGCAGCTTTGGCCTAGCGGGCGGGGGATCCGGGGAGCTGTTTTTT	CASSFGLAGGGSGELFF
TRBJ1-1	TRBV6-1	TRBD1	-	13	TGTGCCAGCCCAGACAGGGGGCGTACTGAAGCTTTCTTT	CASPDRGRTEAFF
TRBJ2-5	TRBV5-1	TRBD1	-	15	TGCGCCAGCAGCTTAACCGGGACAGGGCAAGAGACCCAGTACTTC	CASSLTGTGQETQYF
TRBJ2-5	TRBV19	TRBD1	-	16	TGTGCCAGTAGTGCCGGGACAGGGGCACCCCCAGAGACCCAGTACTTC	CASSAGTGAPPETQYF
TRBJ2-7	TRBV27	TRBD2	-	15	TGTGCCAGCAGTTTCCTAGCGGGAGCATCCTACGAGCAGTACTTC	CASSFLAGASYEQYF
TRBJ1-3	TRBV18	-	once	15	TGTGCCAGCTCACCACTCGGCAAACAGGGAAACACCATATATTTT	CASSPLGKQGNTIYF
TRBJ2-3	TRBV14	-	-	13	TGTGCCAGCAGCCAAGGAGGATGGGATACGCAGTATTTT	CASSQGGWDTQYF
TRBJ1-4	TRBV5-1	TRBD1	-	17	TGCGCCAGCAGCTTTACCGGGACAGGGGGCGCGGGAGAAAAACTGTTTTTT	CASSFTGTGGAGEKLFF
TRBJ1-2	TRBV28	TRBD1	-	16	TGTGCCAGCAGTTCGGGACAGGGAATAGACTTCTATGGCTACACCTTC	CASSSGQGIDFYGYTF
TRBJ2-3	TRBV2	TRBD1	-	16	TGTGCCAGCAGTTCTCCCGGGACAGGGTCCCCAGATACGCAGTATTTT	CASSSPGTGSPDTQYF
TRBJ1-3	TRBV5-1	-	once	14	TGCGCCAGCAGCCTGGCGGGGACTGGAAACACCATATATTTT	CASSLAGTGNTIYF
TRBJ2-2	TRBV5-1	TRBD2	once	15	TGCGCCAGCGCGCTGAGGACTAGCGCCACCGGGGAGCTGTTTTTT	CASALRTSATGELFF
TRBJ2-5	TRBV5-1	TRBD1	-	14	TGCGCCAGCAGCTTGGAGGGGGCAGGAGAGACCCAGTACTTC	CASSLEGAGETQYF
TRBJ1-3	TRBV28	-	-	11	TGTGCCAGCAGTTTAATGAACACCATATATTTT	CASSLMNTIYF
TRBJ2-5	TRBV7-9	TRBD2	-	19	TGTGCCAGCAGCTTAGCCGTAGGGACTAGCGGAAGACGGAAGGAGACCCAGTACTTC	CASSLAVGTSGRRKETQYF
TRBJ1-2	TRBV9	-	-	15	TGTGCCAGCAGCGTAGATCAGGGTAGGGCCTATGGCTACACCTTC	CASSVDQGRAYGYTF